This TCR beta chain was captured in a study of human T cells and chemical hapten exposure. The time point denotes: patch test 1, 2 weeks after DPC sensitization. Treatment given: therapeutic diphenylcyclopropenone sensitization with weekly scalp DPC. TCRdb re-called the RACE reads through MiXCR, storing one row per CDR3 protein. The sample includes 79,000 or so distinct CDR3 sequences, around a third seen only once; the top ten take 7.5% to 10%. This CDR3 is built from 14 residues. V was clipped by 5 bases and J by 0 bases; unmatched bases: 0. The TCR comes from a man between 35 and 55 years old with alopecia areata. Some clones in this sample may be carry-over from other donors' samples. The V gene is TRBV12-3 or TRBV12-4, the J gene TRBJ2-3; TRBD1 matches 9 bases. The sample here was whole blood, taken in connection with sensitization to the hapten diphenylcyclopropenone (DPC). CDR3 loop: CASSTGGSTDTQYF. CDR3 DNA sequence: TGTGCCAGCAGTACAGGGGGCAGCACAGATACGCAGTATTTT.